Here is one TCR beta chain with its context. This sample was taken from a study of blood T cell repertoires in COVID-19. Germline CDR1 and CDR2: MNHEY and SVGAGI. CDR3 length: 13 amino acids. Trimming cost V 10 bases and J 7 bases; bases outside gene matches: 13. Methods used by the authors: For nucleated cells, counts were estimated from reference gene primer amplification. TCRdb keeps only in-frame clones here, not all; method: immunoSEQ multiplex PCR. That table gives V, J and clone size, and the DNA gave D and trimming. This sample has approximately 170,000 clones; 65% to 85% occur once, and the top ten carry under 13%.

Sequences were obtained from peripheral blood. The TCR originated in a man in his 70s with active or convalescent COVID-19. This chain uses TRBV6-5 with TRBJ2-7; 7 nucleotides align to TRBD2. CDR3 bases: TGTGCCACCGGAGGGAGGGGCCCATGGGAGCAGTACTTC. Translation: CATGGRGPWEQYF.